This T cell receptor beta chain was sequenced during a study of early T cells in non-severe SARS-CoV-2 infection. TCRdb processed the 5' RACE reads anew with MiXCR; each CDR3 protein has one entry. The sample has 55,000 to 75,000 distinct CDR3 sequences, approximately 9.3% seen once; the top ten hold 1.2%. This clonotype has at least ten counts. Germline loops: CDR1 GTSNPN, CDR2 SVGIG (reference sequence). This CDR3 is built from 17 residues. The V gene lost 0 bases and the J gene lost 2 bases, with 17 bases spanning the gap. This chain joins TRBV30 and TRBJ1-5; possible D gene TRBD1, 6 bases. Sequencing input: whole blood. The sequence derives from an adult who was a healthcare worker with PCR-confirmed SARS-CoV-2 infection or an uninfected control (not recorded which). DNA for the CDR3: TGTGCCTGGAGTGTAGGGTTACGAGGGGGTCGCAATCAGCCCCAGCATTTT. Amino acids: CAWSVGLRGGRNQPQHF.